This T cell receptor beta chain stems from a study of T cells after yellow fever vaccination. One entry per CDR3 protein results from TCRdb running MiXCR on the 5' RACE reads. This table holds hundreds of thousands of distinct CDR3 sequences, about 3.5% found once. This clonotype turned up a few times. The receptor was isolated from a man aged 18 to 30 who received the YFV17D yellow fever vaccine. The specimen was PBMCs, collected on the day of the yellow fever booster vaccination.

CDR3 sequence (DNA): TGTGCCAGCAGTACACAGAATAGCAATCAGCCCCAGCATTTT. Amino acids: CASSTQNSNQPQHF. The V and J genes are TRBV6-2 or TRBV6-3 and TRBJ1-5; D ambiguous. V lost 5 bases to trimming and J lost 0 bases, with 8 bases between them. Germline V lookup: CDR1 MNHEY, CDR2 SVGEGT. The CDR3 loop spans 14 amino acids.